The 8 T cell receptor beta chains below were found in one sample sequenced in a study of cytomegalovirus exposure and HLA in healthy donors. 60 Vbeta and 13 Jbeta primers were used in PCR. Only in-frame clones appear in the TCRdb table, and some are missing; sequencing was by immunoSEQ multiplex PCR. The record lists 200,000 to 250,000 clones, of which the ten most abundant hold 0.75% to 1%. The sample taken for sequencing was PBMCs. These receptors were taken from a woman aged 25-40 years in good health and CMV-seropositive.

V and J are TRBV5-6 and TRBJ1-1; D remains ambiguous. CDR1 SGHDT and CDR2 YYEEEE come from the germline V gene. This CDR3 is built from 13 residues. The germline V and J ends were trimmed by 5 bases and 3 bases, with 11 bases remaining between them. The CDR3 DNA reads as TGTGCCAGCAGAAACGGACTGCACACTGAAGCTTTCTTT. Encoded protein: CASRNGLHTEAFF.

The chain links TRBV18 to TRBJ1-2; D might be TRBD1 (5 bases). Trimming left V 6 bases short and J 8 bases short, with 16 bases between. The CDR3 has 13 amino acids. Germline CDR1 and CDR2: KGHSH and LQKENI. The chain's CDR3 is CASSPDSLLGYTF. CDR3 DNA sequence: TGTGCCAGCTCCCCCGACAGCCTGTTGGGCTACACCTTC.

This chain links TRBV13 with TRBJ2-7; no definite D call. The germline V and J ends were trimmed by 2 bases and 2 bases, with 10 bases remaining between them. Germline values: CDR1 PRHDT, CDR2 FYEKMQ (reference sequence). The CDR3 consists of 14 residues. Here the CDR3 reads CASSLYRRPYEQYF. CDR3 DNA sequence: TGTGCCAGCAGCTTATATCGGAGACCCTACGAGCAGTACTTC. Using reference TRBV13 and TRBJ2-7 for the parts outside the CDR3, the full variable domain is AAGVIQSPRHLIKEKRETATLKCYPIPRHDTVYWYQQGPGQDPQFLISFYEKMQSDKGSIPDRFSAQQFSDYHSELNMSSLELGDSALYFCASSLYRRPYEQYFGPGTRLTVT.

The genes are TRBV11-3 and TRBJ2-3; TRBD2 matches 13 bases. Germline-derived CDR1 and CDR2 are SGHNT and YENEEA. The CDR3 runs to 15 residues. V shed 6 bases and J 6 bases; nucleotides not matched to a gene: 6. For the CDR3, the DNA is TGTGCCAGCAGTCGGACTAGCGGGAGTCCTGATACGCAGTATTTT. This gives the protein CASSRTSGSPDTQYF.

The chain recombines TRBV11-3 with TRBJ1-1; D is unresolved. Germline values: CDR1 SGHNT, CDR2 YENEEA. Trimming left V 5 bases short and J 7 bases short, with 14 bases between. This CDR3 comprises 13 residues. In nucleotides, the CDR3 is TGTGCCAGCAGCGCTCGTACCACTAGTGAAGCTTTCTTT. Encoded protein: CASSARTTSEAFF.

The chain couples TRBV5-1 to TRBJ1-1; TRBD1 matches 7 bases. Germline CDR1 and CDR2: SGHRS and YFSETQ. J lost 4 bases, V lost 8 bases, and 11 bases had no gene match. CDR3 length: 14 residues. Here the CDR3 DNA reads TGCGCCAGTAATAGGCAGGGGGATGGCACTGAAGCTTTCTTT. Its protein product is CASNRQGDGTEAFF.

This chain links TRBV7-2 with TRBJ1-2, with 9 nucleotides matching TRBD1. Germline V gene data show CDR1 as SGHTA and CDR2 as FQGNSA. This CDR3 has 14 residues. The V segment lost 3 bases and the J segment 6 bases; nucleotides outside the gene matches: 5. CDR3 residues: CASSFGTGIDGYTF. The CDR3, as DNA: TGTGCCAGCAGCTTCGGGACAGGGATTGATGGCTACACCTTC.

The chain has TRBV18 and TRBJ2-3; 7 positions match TRBD1. The CDR3 has 17 residues. The germline V gene encodes CDR1 KGHSH and CDR2 LQKENI. V lost 6 bases, J lost 3 bases, and 15 bases stayed unmatched. DNA of the CDR3: TGTGCCAGCTCGCTTTTACTCGAGGGGGCCTCTACAGATACGCAGTATTTT. Residues: CASSLLLEGASTDTQYF.